This T cell receptor beta chain came from a study of vaccination and CD4 T cells after COVID-19. Study details: Diagnosis preceded the drawing of post-COVID samples by a median around 100 days (range 35 to 161).

The CDR3 is made up of 14 amino acids. CDR1 and CDR2 (germline): SNHLY, FYNNEI. V shed 8 bases and J shed 2 bases, with 14 bases lying between them. TCRdb re-analysed the PCR reads in MiXCR, keeping a single row per CDR3 protein. The sample records 12,000 to 15,000 distinct CDR3 sequences, less than 80% being singletons. This TCR derives from a human donor who had recovered from COVID-19. V and J are TRBV2 and TRBJ2-3; the D is unclear. The specimen comprised CD4+ T cells from blood, sampled after SARS-CoV-2 vaccination. The CDR3 spells CASGQSWTTDTQYF. DNA for the CDR3: TGTGCCAGCGGCCAGTCGTGGACCACAGATACGCAGTATTTT.